The clone carrying this TCR beta chain was detected a few times. Its target is not known. This entry is derived from a study of T-cell memory formation after mild COVID-19. As for the study in general: The study found TCR clusters largely donor specific.

The study's findings and limits: There was no confirmation that second-wave clones peaking on day 37 were SARS-CoV-2 specific. Clones which contracted sat mainly in CM and EM if CD4+, and in EMRA if CD8+. There was a balanced CD4/CD8 profile in clones contracting day 15 to 85, and later expanders leaned CD4+.

Per germline, CDR1 SNHLY and CDR2 FYNNEI. The CDR3 totals 15 residues. With 3 bases clipped from V and 4 bases from J, the junction kept 8 bases outside the gene matches. A single record per CDR3 protein comes from TCRdb applying MiXCR to the 5' RACE reads. The table shows about half a million distinct CDR3 sequences, with approximately 18% occurring only once. The chain links TRBV2 to TRBJ2-5; 7 nucleotides align to TRBD2. The sequencing input was PBMCs or a T cell subset sorted from them (not recorded which). The source of this sequence is an adult woman who had mild COVID-19 (a few samples of this study predate the infection). Cell type and time point are not known. The CDR3 DNA reads TGTGCCAGCAGTGATCTAGGGGCGGGAGCAGAGACCCAGTACTTC. Encoded protein: CASSDLGAGAETQYF.